Below are 17 T cell receptor beta chains sequenced from a single sample in a study of blood T cell repertoires in COVID-19 (dated by TCRdb to the early 2020s). Libraries were constructed by the immunoSEQ multiplex PCR assay. Imported from immuneACCESS, the table was reduced by TCRdb to in-frame sequences with V and J called. These copies leave out some clones; in studies compared against another copy, an unresolved V gene accounts for under half, and the cause of the remainder is not known. The sample has about 310,000 clones on record, roughly 90% of them singletons. The ten biggest clones cover approximately 2.9% of the sample. What was sequenced was peripheral blood. The receptors were gathered from a woman under 40 with COVID-19, enrolled during active disease.

This clone has only a few counts. V and J are TRBV12-3 or TRBV12-4 and TRBJ2-7, with D possibly being TRBD2 (6 bases). Trimming shortened V by 3 bases and J by 12 bases, and 15 bases separated the two germline ends. The CDR3 is 12 residues long. This CDR3 is CASSFRGGASYF. The CDR3 bases are TGTGCCAGCAGTTTTAGAGGCGGGGCCTCGTACTTC.

The chain uses TRBV2 and TRBJ2-7; 9 nucleotides agree with TRBD2. There are 16 residues in the CDR3. Trimming cost V 4 bases and J 2 bases; bases outside gene matches: 9. Germline assignment: CDR1 SNHLY and CDR2 FYNNEI. The CDR3 loop is CASSGPSGGKTYEQYF. The CDR3 DNA reads TGTGCCAGCAGTGGGCCGAGCGGGGGGAAGACCTACGAGCAGTACTTC.

The chain combines TRBV6-5 with TRBJ2-2; 11 bases match TRBD2. This CDR3 has 15 amino acids. After removal of 6 bases from V and 9 bases from J, the junction contained 9 bases not matched to a gene. The germline V gene encodes CDR1 MNHEY and CDR2 SVGAGI. Here the CDR3 DNA reads TGTGCCAGCAGCCGCGGGACTAGCGGCCGCAGGGAGCTGTTTTTT. Its protein product is CASSRGTSGRRELFF.

This clone was seen only once. Other DNA sequences in this specimen translate into the identical CDR3. CDR3 coding DNA: TGTGCCAGCAGCCAAGATTGGGGACTCTCCTACGAGCAGTACTTC. Translating it yields CASSQDWGLSYEQYF. The chain recombines TRBV4-2 with TRBJ2-7; D might be TRBD2 (6 bases). Trimming removed 0 bases from V and 0 bases from J, with 9 bases in between. The germline V gene has CDR1 LGHNA and CDR2 YNFKEQ. The CDR3 has 15 residues.

The genes are TRBV3-1 (or the pseudogene TRBV3-2) and TRBJ2-7; TRBD2 matches 7 bases. V was clipped by 4 bases and J by 5 bases; unmatched bases: 11. This CDR3 region has 15 residues. Germline V gene sequence: CDR1 LGHDT, CDR2 YNNKEL (reference sequence). The CDR3 loop is CASSPRGGSGNEQYF. Written as DNA, the CDR3 is TGTGCCAGCAGCCCAAGAGGCGGGAGTGGCAACGAGCAGTACTTC.

This clone showed up just once. V gene TRBV27 combines with J gene TRBJ2-7; no clear D. V was cut by 4 bases and J by 0 bases, with 13 bases left in between. The CDR3 sequence is 15 residues long. Germline V lookup: CDR1 MNHEY, CDR2 SMNVEV (reference sequence). CDR3 loop: CASSSSTDFSYEQYF. The CDR3 bases are TGTGCCAGCAGTTCATCAACCGACTTCTCCTACGAGCAGTACTTC.

The rearrangement joins TRBV9 to TRBJ1-2; D is perhaps TRBD1 (5 bases). CDR1 is SGDLS, CDR2 YYNGEE, per germline. The CDR3 spans 15 residues. V was trimmed by 0 bases and J by 4 bases, leaving 13 bases between them. The CDR3 nucleotides read TGTGCCAGCAGCGTAGGTCAGGGAGGATCCTATGGCTACACCTTC. Its protein is CASSVGQGGSYGYTF.

The V call is TRBV14, the J call TRBJ1-1, with a tentative D call TRBD1 (6 bases). V was clipped by 0 bases and J by 9 bases, with 20 bases between them. Germline loops: CDR1 SGHDN, CDR2 FVKESK. CDR3 length equals 16 residues. The CDR3 is CASSQDRSQGPTQAFF. CDR3 in DNA: TGTGCCAGCAGCCAAGATAGGTCCCAGGGGCCGACCCAAGCTTTCTTT. Variable domain in full (rest from reference TRBV14 and TRBJ1-1): EAGVTQFPSHSVIEKGQTVTLRCDPISGHDNLYWYRRVMGKEIKFLLHFVKESKQDESGMPNNRFLAERTGGTYSTLKVQPAELEDSGVYFCASSQDRSQGPTQAFFGQGTRLTVV.

The chain recombines TRBV7-9 with TRBJ2-5, with 11 bases identical to TRBD2. CDR3 size: 14 residues. Trimming at V came to 7 bases and at J to 4 bases, leaving 5 bases not matched to a gene. CDR1 and CDR2 from the germline V gene are SEHNR and FQNEAQ (reference sequence). The CDR3 nucleotides are TGTGCCAGCACCACTGGACTAGCGGGAGAGACCCAGTACTTC. As protein: CASTTGLAGETQYF.

The gene calls are TRBV27 and TRBJ2-1; 10 bases are shared with TRBD2. Germline V lookup: CDR1 MNHEY, CDR2 SMNVEV (reference sequence). This CDR3 region has 16 residues. V lost 2 bases to trimming and J lost 6 bases; unmatched junction nucleotides: 7. The CDR3 here is CASSLALAGIPNEQFF. CDR3 coding DNA: TGTGCCAGCAGTTTAGCACTAGCGGGGATACCCAATGAGCAGTTCTTC.

The chain employs TRBV15 and TRBJ1-1; no definite D call. V was cut by 1 base and J by 4 bases, with 10 bases left in between. Germline CDR1 reads LNHNV; CDR2 reads YYDKDF (reference sequence). This CDR3 is 14 amino acids long. The CDR3 protein is CATSRGGLGTEAFF. The CDR3 region has the DNA TGTGCCACCAGCAGAGGTGGGCTCGGCACTGAAGCTTTCTTT.

J is TRBJ2-7 and V is TRBV3-1 (or the pseudogene TRBV3-2), with 7 bases aligning to TRBD2. CDR3 size: 16 residues. V shed 0 bases and J 7 bases; nucleotides not matched to a gene: 12. Germline V gives CDR1 LGHDT, CDR2 YNNKEL (reference sequence). CDR3 sequence reads: CASSQDGGSPVGEQYF. CDR3 bases: TGTGCCAGCAGCCAAGACGGCGGGAGCCCAGTGGGGGAGCAGTACTTC.

The gene calls are TRBV15 and TRBJ2-3, with 9 positions matching TRBD1. CDR3 length: 15 amino acids. The germline V gene has CDR1 LNHNV and CDR2 YYDKDF (reference sequence). Germline trimming cut 5 bases from V and 5 bases from J; bases unmatched to any gene: 8. Written as DNA, the CDR3 is TGTGCCACCAGCGGCCGGGACAGGGAGGGAGATACGCAGTATTTT. Amino acids: CATSGRDREGDTQYF.

The V and J genes are TRBV30 and TRBJ1-2; no reliable D call. Between the trimmed V and J ends, which lost 4 bases and 5 bases, there was a span of 14 bases. The CDR3 length is 13 residues. Germline V lookup: CDR1 GTSNPN, CDR2 SVGIG (reference sequence). CDR3 DNA sequence: TGTGCCTGGAACGCGGGTAGTACGTATGGCTACACCTTC. Amino acids: CAWNAGSTYGYTF.

The chain couples TRBV4-2 to TRBJ2-3; 7 positions match TRBD2. The J segment lost 1 base and the V segment lost 0 bases, leaving 4 bases of the junction unmatched. CDR3 length: 16 residues. CDR1 LGHNA and CDR2 YNFKEQ come from the germline V gene. The CDR3 is CASSQEGTKGTDTQYF. CDR3 DNA: TGTGCCAGCAGCCAAGAAGGGACTAAGGGCACAGATACGCAGTATTTT.

This clone was counted between two and nine times. The chain joins TRBV3-1 (or the pseudogene TRBV3-2) to TRBJ1-5; D might be TRBD1 (5 bases). The V gene lost 0 bases and the J gene lost 10 bases, with 16 bases spanning the gap. Germline values: CDR1 LGHDT, CDR2 YNNKEL (reference sequence). The CDR3 loop spans 15 amino acids. The CDR3 loop reads CASSQDGGTGRPQHF. Written as DNA, the CDR3 is TGTGCCAGCAGCCAAGATGGAGGGACCGGGAGACCCCAGCATTTT.

Only a few counts were recorded for this clone. The V gene is TRBV7-7, the J gene TRBJ2-2; TRBD2 is a possible D gene (6 bases). The V and J ends lost 6 bases and 3 bases respectively, with 14 bases between them. CDR3 length: 15 amino acids. Germline V gene data show CDR1 as SSHAT and CDR2 as FNYEAQ (reference sequence). The DNA of the CDR3 is TGTGCCAGCAGTTCCAGCGGGTTCTACACCGGGGAGCTGTTTTTT. Amino acid sequence: CASSSSGFYTGELFF. Variable domain in full (rest from reference TRBV7-7 and TRBJ2-2): GAGVSQSPRYKVTKRGQDVTLRCDPISSHATLYWYQQALGQGPEFLTYFNYEAQPDKSGLPSDRFSAERPEGSISTLTIQRTEQRDSAMYRCASSSSGFYTGELFFGEGSRLTVL.